This T cell receptor (beta chain) was identified during a study of T cells expressing NK-cell markers. Turning to the study itself: Serological testing identified most of the eight sequenced donors as HCMV-seropositive and one as seronegative.

The CDR3 extends over 12 amino acids. Germline V gene lookup returns CDR1 MRHNA and CDR2 SNTAGT. One entry per CDR3 protein, without DNA, is what TCRdb gives after re-calling the 5' RACE reads. The sample table includes approximately 440,000 distinct CDR3 sequences. Study-level points and caveats: About 1.0-7.0% of CD8+ T cells in a handful of donors belonged to dominant NKG2C+ clonotypes. Unclear, still, was the HCMV specificity of the expanded NKG2C+ T cell clones.

As concerns this clonotype: What it binds is unknown.

The material sequenced was blood T cells: a sorted CD56 or NKG2C T cell subset, CD4+ or CD8+ T cells, or bulk PBMC T cells (not recorded which). The sequence was collected from a woman between 45 and 65 years old in good health. The J gene is TRBJ1-1, the V gene TRBV6-4. CDR3 sequence: CASSDSRARAFF.